This TCR beta chain was retrieved from a study of identical twins. Germline assignment: CDR1 MNHNS and CDR2 SASEGT. The length of the CDR3 is 13 residues. V lost 5 bases and J 1 base, leaving 5 bases between the germline ends. TCRdb fed the 5' RACE reads into MiXCR, producing one record per CDR3 protein. The sample shows fewer than 250,000 distinct CDR3 sequences, approximately 7.8% of them seen only once. This clonotype was detected only a few times. These data were also filed under a second study, of yellow fever vaccine responses in identical twins.

The V call is TRBV6-1, the J call TRBJ2-2, with D unclear. Sequencing was carried out using CD8+ T cells sorted from blood. The TCR originated in a woman aged 18-30 years in good health. CDR3: CASSRENTGELFF. CDR3 DNA: TGTGCCAGCAGTCGTGAGAACACCGGGGAGCTGTTTTTT.